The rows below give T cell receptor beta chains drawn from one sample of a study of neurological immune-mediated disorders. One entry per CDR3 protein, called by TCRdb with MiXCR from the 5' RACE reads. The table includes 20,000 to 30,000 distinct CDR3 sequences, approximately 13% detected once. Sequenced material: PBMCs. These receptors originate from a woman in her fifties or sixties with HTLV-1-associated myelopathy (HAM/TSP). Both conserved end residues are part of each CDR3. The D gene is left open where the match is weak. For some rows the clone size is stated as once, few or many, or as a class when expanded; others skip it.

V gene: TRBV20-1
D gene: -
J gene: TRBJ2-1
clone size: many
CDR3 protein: CSAFWTSYNEQFF
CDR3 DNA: TGCAGTGCTTTCTGGACCAGCTACAATGAGCAGTTCTTC

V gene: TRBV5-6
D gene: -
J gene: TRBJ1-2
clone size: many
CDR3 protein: CASSLGQPLGYTF
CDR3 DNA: TGTGCCAGCAGCTTGGGACAGCCTCTGGGCTACACCTTC

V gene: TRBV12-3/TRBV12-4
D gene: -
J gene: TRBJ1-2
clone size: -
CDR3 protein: CASRINYVYTF
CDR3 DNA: TGTGCCAGCAGAATTAACTATGTCTACACCTTC

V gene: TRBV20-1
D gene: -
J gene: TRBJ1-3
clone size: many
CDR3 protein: CSARGGTGNTIYF
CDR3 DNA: TGCAGTGCTAGAGGGGGGACAGGAAACACCATATATTTT

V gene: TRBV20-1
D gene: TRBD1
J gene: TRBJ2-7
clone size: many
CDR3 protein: CSAGTGEYEQYF
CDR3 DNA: TGCAGTGCTGGGACAGGAGAATACGAGCAGTACTTC

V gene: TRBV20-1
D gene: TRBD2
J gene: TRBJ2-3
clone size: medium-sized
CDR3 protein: CSARMPSGGWDTQYF
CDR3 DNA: TGCAGTGCTAGAATGCCTAGCGGGGGTTGGGATACGCAGTATTTT

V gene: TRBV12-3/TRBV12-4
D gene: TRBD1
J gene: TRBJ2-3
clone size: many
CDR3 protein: CASSSPGQGPDTQYF
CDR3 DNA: TGTGCCAGCAGTTCACCGGGACAGGGGCCAGATACGCAGTATTTT

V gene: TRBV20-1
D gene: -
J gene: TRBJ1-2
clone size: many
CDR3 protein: CSPRGTYGYTF
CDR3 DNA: TGCAGTCCCCGGGGCACTTATGGCTACACCTTC

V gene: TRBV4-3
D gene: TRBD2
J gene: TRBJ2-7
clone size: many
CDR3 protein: CASSQGTSGTYEQYF
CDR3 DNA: TGCGCCAGCAGCCAAGGGACTAGCGGGACCTACGAGCAGTACTTC

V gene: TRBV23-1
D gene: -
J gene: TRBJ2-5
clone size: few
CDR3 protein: CASPRGTETQYF
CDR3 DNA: TGCGCCAGTCCGAGAGGTACCGAGACCCAGTACTTC

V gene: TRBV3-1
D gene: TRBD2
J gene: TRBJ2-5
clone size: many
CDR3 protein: CASSLHAGTRQETQYF
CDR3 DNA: TGTGCCAGCAGCCTCCATGCCGGGACTAGGCAAGAGACCCAGTACTTC

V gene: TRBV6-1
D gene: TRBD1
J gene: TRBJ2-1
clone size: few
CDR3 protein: CASSPSGGFYNEQFF
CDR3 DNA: TGTGCCAGCAGTCCCTCAGGGGGCTTCTACAATGAGCAGTTCTTC

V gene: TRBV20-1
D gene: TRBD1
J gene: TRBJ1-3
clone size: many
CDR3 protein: CSAYRQGITGYTIYF
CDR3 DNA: TGCAGTGCTTACCGACAGGGGATAACAGGTTACACCATATATTTT

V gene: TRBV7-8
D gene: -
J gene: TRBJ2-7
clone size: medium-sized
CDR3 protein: CASSLAPQRDIQYF
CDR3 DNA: TGTGCCAGCAGCTTGGCTCCTCAACGGGATATACAGTACTTC

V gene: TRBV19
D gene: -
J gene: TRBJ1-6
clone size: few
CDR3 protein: CASSLQGDNSPLHF
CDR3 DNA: TGTGCCAGTAGTTTACAGGGAGACAATTCACCCCTCCACTTT

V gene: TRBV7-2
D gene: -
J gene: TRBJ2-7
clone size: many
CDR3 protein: CASSYPPGHAYEQYF
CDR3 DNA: TGTGCCAGCAGCTACCCACCGGGACATGCCTACGAGCAGTACTTC

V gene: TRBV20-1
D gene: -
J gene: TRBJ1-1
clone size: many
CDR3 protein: CSAGRTARTEAFF
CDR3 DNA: TGCAGTGCGGGAAGGACAGCCAGGACTGAAGCTTTCTTT

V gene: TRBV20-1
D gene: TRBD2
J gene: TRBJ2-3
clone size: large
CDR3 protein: CSARVQAGRTDTQYF
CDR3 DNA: TGCAGTGCTAGAGTCCAAGCGGGGCGAACAGATACGCAGTATTTT

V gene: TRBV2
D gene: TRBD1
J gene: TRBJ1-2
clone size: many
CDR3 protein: CASSGPHTGAKYGYTF
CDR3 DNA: TGTGCCAGCAGCGGACCGCACACAGGGGCCAAATATGGCTACACCTTC

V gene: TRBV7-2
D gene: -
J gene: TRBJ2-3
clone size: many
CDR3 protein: CASSLSRGSTDTQYF
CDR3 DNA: TGTGCCAGCAGCTTGTCTAGGGGGTCCACAGATACGCAGTATTTT

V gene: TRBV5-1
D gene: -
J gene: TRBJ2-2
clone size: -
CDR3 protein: CASSTGRSNTGELFF
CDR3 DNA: TGCGCCAGCAGCACGGGACGGTCGAACACCGGGGAGCTGTTTTTT

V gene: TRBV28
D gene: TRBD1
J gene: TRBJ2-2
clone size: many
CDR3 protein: CASRRDRVANTGELFF
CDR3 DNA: TGTGCCAGCAGACGTGACAGGGTCGCGAACACCGGGGAGCTGTTTTTT

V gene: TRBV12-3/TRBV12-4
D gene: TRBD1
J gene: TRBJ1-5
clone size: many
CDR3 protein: CASLQGLSNQPQHF
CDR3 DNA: TGTGCCAGCCTACAGGGGTTGAGCAATCAGCCCCAGCATTTT

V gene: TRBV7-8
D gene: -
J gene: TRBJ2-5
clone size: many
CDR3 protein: CASSLVGKETQYF
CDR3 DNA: TGTGCCAGCAGCTTAGTGGGAAAAGAGACCCAGTACTTC

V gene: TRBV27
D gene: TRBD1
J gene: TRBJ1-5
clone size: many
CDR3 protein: CASSSSDRGSQPQHF
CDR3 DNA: TGTGCCAGCAGTTCCTCGGACAGGGGATCCCAGCCCCAGCATTTT

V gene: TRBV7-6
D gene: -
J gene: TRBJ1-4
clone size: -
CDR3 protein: CASTDGGEGEKLFF
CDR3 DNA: TGTGCCAGCACGGACGGGGGGGAGGGGGAAAAACTGTTTTTT

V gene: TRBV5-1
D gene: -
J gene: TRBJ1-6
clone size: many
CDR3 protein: CASSLKRQGGYNSPLHF
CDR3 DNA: TGCGCCAGCAGCTTGAAAAGGCAGGGTGGATATAATTCACCCCTCCACTTT

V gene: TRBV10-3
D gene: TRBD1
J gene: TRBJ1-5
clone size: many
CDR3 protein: CAITAQGETRYSNQPQHF
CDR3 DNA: TGTGCCATCACCGCACAGGGGGAAACACGATATAGCAATCAGCCCCAGCATTTT

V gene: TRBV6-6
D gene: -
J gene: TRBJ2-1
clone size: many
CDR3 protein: CASSYSIDYNEQFF
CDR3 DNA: TGTGCCAGCAGTTACTCGATAGATTACAATGAGCAGTTCTTC

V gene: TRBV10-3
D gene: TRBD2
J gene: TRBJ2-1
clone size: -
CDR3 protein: CAISEIAGAYNEQFF
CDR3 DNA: TGTGCCATCAGTGAGATAGCGGGGGCCTACAATGAGCAGTTCTTC

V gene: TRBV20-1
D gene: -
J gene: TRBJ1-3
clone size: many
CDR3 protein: CSARLPTATSGNTIYF
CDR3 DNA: TGCAGTGCTAGACTTCCGACAGCCACATCTGGAAACACCATATATTTT

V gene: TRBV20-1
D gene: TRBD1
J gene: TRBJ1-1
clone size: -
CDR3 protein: CSAGTGWVSAFF
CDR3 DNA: TGCAGTGCTGGGACAGGGTGGGTTTCAGCTTTCTTT

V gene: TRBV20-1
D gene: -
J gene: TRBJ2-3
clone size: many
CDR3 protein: CSASAWGDSTDTQYF
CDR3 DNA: TGCAGTGCTAGTGCTTGGGGGGATAGCACAGATACGCAGTATTTT

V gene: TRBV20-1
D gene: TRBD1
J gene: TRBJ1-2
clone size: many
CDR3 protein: CSARYTGGAGDGYTF
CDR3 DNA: TGCAGTGCTAGATATACAGGGGGCGCTGGGGATGGCTACACCTTC

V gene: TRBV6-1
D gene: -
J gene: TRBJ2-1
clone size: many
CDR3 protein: CASRSGSLQGNEQFF
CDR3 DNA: TGTGCCAGCAGGTCCGGGAGCCTCCAGGGCAATGAGCAGTTCTTC

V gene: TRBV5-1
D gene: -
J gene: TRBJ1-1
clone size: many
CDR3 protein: CASSLLYSAANTEAFF
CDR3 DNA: TGCGCCAGCAGCTTGCTATATAGCGCCGCTAACACTGAAGCTTTCTTT

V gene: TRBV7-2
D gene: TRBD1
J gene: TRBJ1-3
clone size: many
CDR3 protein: CASSARQGRSGNTIYF
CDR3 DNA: TGTGCCAGCAGCGCGAGACAGGGTAGATCTGGAAACACCATATATTTT

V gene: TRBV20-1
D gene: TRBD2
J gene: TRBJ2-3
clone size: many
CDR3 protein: CSARDGASGGARDTQYF
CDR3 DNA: TGCAGTGCTAGAGATGGGGCTAGCGGGGGGGCCAGAGATACGCAGTATTTT

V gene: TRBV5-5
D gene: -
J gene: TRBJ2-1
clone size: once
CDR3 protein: CASSLGLEGGNEQFF
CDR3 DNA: TGTGCCAGCAGCTTGGGGTTGGAAGGGGGCAATGAGCAGTTCTTC

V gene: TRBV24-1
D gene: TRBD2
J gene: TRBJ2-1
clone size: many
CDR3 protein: CATAGLAGENYNEQFF
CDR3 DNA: TGTGCCACCGCCGGACTAGCGGGAGAAAACTACAATGAGCAGTTCTTC

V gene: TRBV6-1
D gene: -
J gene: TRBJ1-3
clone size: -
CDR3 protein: CASSEYGFSGNTIYF
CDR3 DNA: TGTGCCAGCAGTGAATATGGCTTCTCTGGAAACACCATATATTTT

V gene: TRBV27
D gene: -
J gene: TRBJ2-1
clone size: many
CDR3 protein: CASSSGRSSYNEQFF
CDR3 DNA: TGTGCCAGCAGCTCGGGGAGGTCCTCCTACAATGAGCAGTTCTTC

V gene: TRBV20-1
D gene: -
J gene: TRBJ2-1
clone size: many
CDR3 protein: CRAIGAYYNEQFF
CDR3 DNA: TGCAGAGCAATAGGGGCGTACTACAATGAGCAGTTCTTC

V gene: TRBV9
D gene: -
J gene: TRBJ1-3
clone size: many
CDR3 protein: CASSDGGSGNTIYF
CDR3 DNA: TGTGCCAGCAGCGACGGAGGCTCTGGAAACACCATATATTTT

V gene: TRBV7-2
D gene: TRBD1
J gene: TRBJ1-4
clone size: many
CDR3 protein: CASSWTPTGDFEKLFF
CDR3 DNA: TGTGCCAGCAGCTGGACGCCGACAGGGGACTTTGAAAAACTGTTTTTT

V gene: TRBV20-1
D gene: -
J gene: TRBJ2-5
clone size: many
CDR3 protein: CSANTGYQETQYF
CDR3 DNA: TGCAGTGCTAACACGGGTTACCAAGAGACCCAGTACTTC

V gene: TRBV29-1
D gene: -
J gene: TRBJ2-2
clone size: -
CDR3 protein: CSVAGAGELFF
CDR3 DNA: TGCAGCGTTGCGGGGGCCGGGGAGCTGTTTTTT

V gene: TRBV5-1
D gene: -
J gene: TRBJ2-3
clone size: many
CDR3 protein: CASSSPTGPSTDTQYF
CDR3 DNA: TGCGCCAGCAGCAGCCCGACAGGCCCTAGCACAGATACGCAGTATTTT

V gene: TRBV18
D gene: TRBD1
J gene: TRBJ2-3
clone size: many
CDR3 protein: CASSLRDRGSTDTQYF
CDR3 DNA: TGTGCCAGCTCCCTCCGGGACAGGGGTAGCACAGATACGCAGTATTTT

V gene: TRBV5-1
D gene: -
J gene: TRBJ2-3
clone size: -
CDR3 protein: CTSSFGDSTLATQYF
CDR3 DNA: TGCACCAGCAGCTTTGGGGACTCGACTCTGGCTACGCAGTATTTT

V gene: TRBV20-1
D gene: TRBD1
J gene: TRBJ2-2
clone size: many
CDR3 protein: CSAPRRDRVPGELFF
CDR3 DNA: TGCAGTGCTCCCAGGAGGGACAGGGTTCCCGGGGAGCTGTTTTTT

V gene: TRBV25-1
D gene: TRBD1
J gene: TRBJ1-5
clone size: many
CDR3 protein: CASSEQGGSVQPQHF
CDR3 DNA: TGTGCCAGCAGTGAGCAGGGGGGGTCGGTTCAGCCCCAGCATTTT

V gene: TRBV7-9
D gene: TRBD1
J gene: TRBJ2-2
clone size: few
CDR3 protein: CASSFRDRNTGELFF
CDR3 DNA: TGTGCCAGCAGCTTTCGGGACAGGAACACCGGGGAGCTGTTTTTT

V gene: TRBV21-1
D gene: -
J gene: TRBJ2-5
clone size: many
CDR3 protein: CASSKEPELRETQYF
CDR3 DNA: TGTGCCAGCAGCAAAGAACCGGAGCTTCGAGAGACCCAGTACTTC

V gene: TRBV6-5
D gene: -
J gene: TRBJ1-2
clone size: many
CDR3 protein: CASSYGQSYGYTF
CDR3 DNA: TGTGCCAGCAGTTACGGTCAGTCCTATGGCTACACCTTC

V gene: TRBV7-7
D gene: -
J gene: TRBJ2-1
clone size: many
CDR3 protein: CASSLDNGGNEQFF
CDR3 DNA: TGTGCCAGCAGCTTAGATAACGGGGGAAATGAGCAGTTCTTC

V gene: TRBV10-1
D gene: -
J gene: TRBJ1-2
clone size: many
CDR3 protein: CASSNTANYGYTF
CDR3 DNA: TGCGCCAGCTCCAACACAGCTAACTATGGCTACACCTTC

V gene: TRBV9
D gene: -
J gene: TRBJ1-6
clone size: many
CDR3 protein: CASSSDGSSYNSPLHF
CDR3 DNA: TGTGCCAGCAGCTCCGACGGCAGCTCCTATAATTCACCCCTCCACTTT

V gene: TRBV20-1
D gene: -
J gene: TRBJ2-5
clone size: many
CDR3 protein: CSGRGGETQYF
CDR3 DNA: TGCAGTGGTCGGGGCGGTGAGACCCAGTACTTC

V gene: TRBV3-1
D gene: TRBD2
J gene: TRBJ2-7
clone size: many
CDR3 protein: CASAIAGGPSYEQYF
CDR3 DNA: TGTGCCAGCGCCATAGCGGGGGGGCCCTCCTACGAGCAGTACTTC